Following are 13 T cell receptor beta chains from one sample sequenced in a study of radiotherapy plus CTLA-4 blockade in lung cancer. The assay was immunoSEQ multiplex PCR, and TCRdb's table has in-frame clones only and misses some. This table has about 73,000 clones, roughly 84% appearing once. The specimen comprised peripheral blood, sampled from a patient treated with radiotherapy plus ipilimumab. The receptors stem from a human donor with non-small cell lung cancer that progressed on radiotherapy plus ipilimumab.

The gene calls are TRBV6-4 and TRBJ2-1; D not certain. The CDR3 spans 13 residues. CDR1 and CDR2 from the germline V gene are MRHNA and SNTAGT. Deletions cut 4 bases from V and 3 bases from J, with 7 bases between. The CDR3 loop is CASSVAVYNEQFF. In DNA form, the CDR3 reads TGTGCCAGCAGTGTGGCGGTCTACAATGAGCAGTTCTTC.

The sample holds one count of this clone. V gene TRBV6-5 combines with J gene TRBJ1-1; D is unclear. The CDR3 has 14 residues. The germline V gene has CDR1 MNHEY and CDR2 SVGAGI. V was shortened by 0 bases and J by 1 base, with 6 bases between the two germline ends. The CDR3 DNA sequence: TGTGCCAGCAGTTACTCGTCCACGAACACTGAAGCTTTCTTT. This codes for CASSYSSTNTEAFF.

The chain links TRBV10-2 to TRBJ2-3; D might be TRBD2 (6 bases). The CDR3 covers 15 residues. Trimming shortened V by 4 bases and J by 2 bases, and 13 bases separated the two germline ends. Germline CDR1 WSHSY, CDR2 SAAADI. In DNA form, the CDR3 reads TGCGCCAGCAGTGCCCAGGGACTCCCCACAGATACGCAGTATTTT. Its protein product is CASSAQGLPTDTQYF.

This clone has just one count. The V gene is TRBV27, the J gene TRBJ2-5, with D possibly matching TRBD2 (7 bases). The V gene's germline CDR1 is MNHEY and CDR2 SMNVEV (reference sequence). V shed 3 bases and J shed 5 bases, with 13 bases lying between them. CDR3 length equals 14 residues. CDR3 protein: CASSFGGRWETQYF. Written as DNA, the CDR3 is TGTGCCAGCAGTTTCGGGGGGCGCTGGGAGACCCAGTACTTC.

Concerning this clone: The junction differs from germline at one of its ends, possibly a read error. V usage is TRBV2 and J usage is TRBJ2-1, with TRBD1 as a possible D gene (5 bases). The CDR3 runs 15 residues. CDR1 SNHLY and CDR2 FYNNEI come from the germline V gene. The CDR3 sequence: CASREGQGAYNEQFF. The CDR3 region has the DNA TGTGCCAGCAGGGAAGGGCAAGGGGCCTACAATGAGCAGTTCTTC.

The chain links TRBV29-1 to TRBJ2-3; D may be TRBD1 (6 bases). CDR3 length: 15 residues. V was pared by 0 bases and J by 5 bases, with 15 bases between. Germline V gene sequence: CDR1 SQVTM, CDR2 ANQGSEA. Here the CDR3 DNA reads TGCAGCGTTGAAGACCAAGTCAGGGGAAGAGATACGCAGTATTTT. It is translated as CSVEDQVRGRDTQYF.

The rearrangement links TRBV29-1 to TRBJ2-1; D may correspond to TRBD1 or TRBD2 (5 bases each). V was shortened by 5 bases and J by 6 bases, with 11 bases between the two germline ends. The CDR3 is 12 amino acids. CDR1 SQVTM and CDR2 ANQGSEA come from the germline V gene. CDR3 sequence: CSVFGTVNEQFF. CDR3 bases: TGCAGCGTTTTTGGGACCGTCAATGAGCAGTTCTTC.

The V and J genes are TRBV5-1 and TRBJ2-7; D might be TRBD1 (5 bases). This CDR3 has 12 amino acids. Trimming removed 4 bases from V and 6 bases from J, with 11 bases in between. Germline V CDR1 and CDR2: SGHRS, YFSETQ. CDR3 amino acids: CASSPPRGEQYF. The CDR3 DNA sequence: TGCGCCAGCAGCCCGCCAAGGGGCGAGCAGTACTTC.

The chain employs TRBV5-4 and TRBJ2-1; 7 positions match TRBD2. Germline V gives CDR1 SGHNT, CDR2 YYREEE (reference sequence). The trim removed 3 bases at V and 5 bases at J, leaving 5 bases unmatched. The CDR3 length is 14 residues. The CDR3 protein is CASSSIGLDNEQFF. For the CDR3, the DNA is TGTGCCAGCAGCTCCATCGGACTAGACAATGAGCAGTTCTTC. Based on the CDR3 plus reference TRBV5-4 and TRBJ2-1, the full variable domain is ETGVTQSPTHLIKTRGQQVTLRCSSQSGHNTVSWYQQALGQGPQFIFQYYREEENGRGNFPPRFSGLQFPNYSSELNVNALELDDSALYLCASSSIGLDNEQFFGPGTRLTVL.

This rearrangement joins TRBV11-2 to TRBJ2-7; 7 bases align to TRBD1. Looked up from germline, CDR1 is SGHAT and CDR2 is FQNNGV. The V segment lost 1 base and the J segment 2 bases; nucleotides outside the gene matches: 5. The CDR3 covers 15 residues. The chain's CDR3 is CASSLVQGETYEQYF. The CDR3 DNA follows: TGTGCCAGCAGCTTAGTGCAGGGGGAGACCTACGAGCAGTACTTC.

The sample holds one count of this clone. The chain joins TRBV28 to TRBJ1-1; D unresolved. Germline V gene sequence: CDR1 MDHEN, CDR2 SYDVKM. V was shortened by 3 bases and J by 9 bases, with 11 bases between the two germline ends. The CDR3 sequence is 12 residues long. The CDR3 DNA is TGTGCCAGCAGTTTGCAGGAAGGTAAAGCTTTCTTT. This encodes CASSLQEGKAFF.

V gene TRBV7-7 combines with J gene TRBJ2-7; 7 nucleotides align to TRBD2. Germline loops: CDR1 SSHAT, CDR2 FNYEAQ (reference sequence). The CDR3 contains 22 residues. CDR3 in DNA: TGTGCTAGCAGCTTAAGGATGAGGGTTAGGGACTTAAAATTAGCGGGCTCCTACGAGCAGTACGTC. Translating it yields CASSLRMRVRDLKLAGSYEQYV.

The chain joins TRBV30 to TRBJ1-2; 7 positions agree with TRBD1. The V gene's germline CDR1 is GTSNPN and CDR2 SVGIG (reference sequence). The CDR3 runs 14 residues. Losses at the gene ends were 3 bases for V and 6 bases for J; bases not matched to a gene: 10. The CDR3 is CAWSGGGTADGYTF. The CDR3 DNA sequence: TGTGCCTGGAGCGGGGGTGGGACAGCGGATGGCTACACCTTC.